These 16 T cell receptor beta chains were sequenced from one sample in a study of T cell responses to AZD1222 COVID-19 vaccine. TCRdb's copy holds only in-frame clones and misses some; the assay was immunoSEQ multiplex PCR. The sample contains fewer than 80,000 clones, roughly 78% of which appear only once. The sequences come from peripheral blood, collected on day 0 of MenACWY control vaccination. The receptors were gathered from an adult in good health.

CDR3 region: CASSGGPNTGELFF. In nucleotides, the CDR3 is TGTGCCAGCAGCGGGGGACCCAACACCGGGGAGCTGTTTTTT. The chain couples TRBV5-4 to TRBJ2-2; TRBD1 or TRBD2 may be the D gene (5 bases each). This CDR3 is 14 amino acids long. V gave up 4 bases and J gave up 2 bases, with 9 bases separating them. Germline loops: CDR1 SGHNT, CDR2 YYREEE (reference sequence).

The chain carries TRBV9 and TRBJ1-6; D is possibly TRBD1 (5 bases). The germline gives CDR1 SGDLS, CDR2 YYNGEE. V dropped 0 bases and J dropped 11 bases, with 12 bases sitting between them. CDR3 length: 14 amino acids. This CDR3 reads CASSVGQGGPPLHF. The CDR3, as DNA: TGTGCCAGCAGCGTAGGCCAGGGAGGTCCACCCCTCCACTTT.

The chain couples TRBV19 to TRBJ1-5; 9 bases map to TRBD1. The CDR3 extends over 18 amino acids. Germline CDR1 and CDR2: LNHDA and SQIVND (reference sequence). V dropped 3 bases and J dropped 2; count of bases not matched to a gene: 11. CDR3 nucleotides: TGTGCCAGTAGTATGGGGCCTCAACAGGGGGCAGGCAATCAGCCCCAGCATTTT. It translates to CASSMGPQQGAGNQPQHF.

V usage is TRBV5-1 and J usage is TRBJ1-1, with D possibly matching TRBD1 (5 bases). Trimming removed 0 bases at V and 4 bases at J, with 7 bases between. Germline V lookup: CDR1 SGHRS, CDR2 YFSETQ. CDR3 length: 13 residues. The CDR3 is CASSLDGGTEAFF. The CDR3 DNA reads as TGCGCCAGCAGCTTGGATGGGGGCACTGAAGCTTTCTTT.

V is TRBV19 and J is TRBJ2-1; 9 bases fit TRBD2. Trimming cost V 9 bases and J 4 bases; bases outside gene matches: 13. The germline CDR1 and CDR2 sequences are LNHDA and SQIVND (reference sequence). There are 16 residues in the CDR3. CDR3 region: CARGRWLAGKYNEQFF. The CDR3 DNA follows: TGTGCCAGAGGTCGATGGCTAGCGGGGAAATACAATGAGCAGTTCTTC. Variable domain in full (rest from reference TRBV19 and TRBJ2-1): DGGITQSPKYLFRKEGQNVTLSCEQNLNHDAMYWYRQDPGQGLRLIYYSQIVNDFQKGDIAEGYSVSREKKESFPLTVTSAQKNPTAFYLCARGRWLAGKYNEQFFGPGTRLTVL.

This rearrangement joins TRBV9 to TRBJ2-7; D remains ambiguous. In germline, CDR1 is SGDLS, CDR2 YYNGEE. The CDR3 length is 13 residues. Between the trimmed V and J ends, which lost 5 bases and 6 bases, there was a span of 15 bases. As DNA, the CDR3 is TGTGCCAGCAGTACGGCCAGTGTTGGCGAGCAGTACTTC. This translates into CASSTASVGEQYF. Together with reference TRBV9 and TRBJ2-7, the CDR3 gives the full variable domain: DSGVTQTPKHLITATGQRVTLRCSPRSGDLSVYWYQQSLDQGLQFLIQYYNGEERAKGNILERFSAQQFPDLHSELNLSSLELGDSALYFCASSTASVGEQYFGPGTRLTVT.

The chain carries TRBV10-3 and TRBJ1-1; 9 positions match TRBD1. Germline-derived CDR1 and CDR2 are ENHRY and SYGVKD. This CDR3 comprises 15 residues. V dropped 5 bases and J dropped 4; count of bases not matched to a gene: 8. The CDR3 DNA reads as TGTGCCATCAGTACAGGGGGCGCAGAGGGCACTGAAGCTTTCTTT. Its translation: CAISTGGAEGTEAFF.

The chain has TRBV11-2 and TRBJ2-7; the match to TRBD2 covers 7 bases. CDR1 is SGHAT, CDR2 FQNNGV, per germline. Unmatched junction bases numbered 5, after V lost 3 bases and J lost 3 bases. The CDR3 loop spans 14 amino acids. This CDR3 reads CASSFWGGDYEQYF. CDR3 DNA: TGTGCCAGCAGCTTCTGGGGGGGAGACTACGAGCAGTACTTC.

The chain carries TRBV7-3 and TRBJ2-2; TRBD1 is a possible D gene (6 bases). Germline CDR1 SGHTA, CDR2 FQGTGA. Trimming cost V 5 bases and J 4 bases, with 20 bases left between them. This CDR3 has 17 residues. The CDR3 nucleotides are TGTGCCAGCAGCCAGTCCCCTATGGGGGCCCCCACCGGGGAGCTGTTTTTT. This sequence encodes CASSQSPMGAPTGELFF.

The chain joins TRBV28 to TRBJ1-5; 9 bases match TRBD1. V shed 7 bases, J shed 4 bases, and the junction held 5 bases outside the gene matches. CDR3 size: 14 residues. Germline V gives CDR1 MDHEN, CDR2 SYDVKM. The CDR3 nucleotides are TGTGCCAGCACCGCAGGACAGGGGAATCAGCCCCAGCATTTT. It translates to CASTAGQGNQPQHF.

The CDR3 protein is CASSKDSREGEAFF. CDR3 nucleotide sequence: TGTGCCAGCAGCAAAGATTCACGGGAGGGTGAAGCTTTCTTT. V usage is TRBV21-1 and J usage is TRBJ1-1. TRBV21-1 is given as a pseudogene. CDR3 length: 14 amino acids.

The rearrangement uses TRBV29-1 and TRBJ1-3; the match to TRBD1 covers 7 bases. Germline V gene sequence: CDR1 SQVTM, CDR2 ANQGSEA. The V gene end was trimmed by 7 bases and the J gene end by 2 bases; junction bases not matched to a gene: 11. This CDR3 has 15 amino acids. The DNA of the CDR3 is TGCAGCGCCAATCCACTGACAGGGCCTGGAAACACCATATATTTT. Translating it yields CSANPLTGPGNTIYF.

The V call is TRBV12-3 or TRBV12-4, the J call TRBJ1-2; D not certain. V was pared by 3 bases and J by 0 bases, with 5 bases between. The CDR3 consists of 13 residues. Here the CDR3 reads CASSFKSNYGYTF. The CDR3 region has the DNA TGTGCCAGCAGTTTCAAATCTAACTATGGCTACACCTTC.

The gene calls are TRBV19 and TRBJ1-2; 8 nucleotides match TRBD1. This CDR3 spans 18 amino acids. J lost 0 bases, V lost 0 bases, and 9 bases had no gene match. The germline V gene has CDR1 LNHDA and CDR2 SQIVND (reference sequence). The CDR3 sequence: CASSIDGTGLLANYGYTF. The CDR3 DNA reads TGTGCCAGTAGTATAGACGGGACAGGACTATTAGCTAACTATGGCTACACCTTC. The full variable domain, in which reference TRBV19 and TRBJ1-2 provide the parts outside the CDR3, is DGGITQSPKYLFRKEGQNVTLSCEQNLNHDAMYWYRQDPGQGLRLIYYSQIVNDFQKGDIAEGYSVSREKKESFPLTVTSAQKNPTAFYLCASSIDGTGLLANYGYTFGSGTRLTVV.

CDR3 sequence reads: CASTITGRTGELFF. In DNA, the CDR3 is TGTGCCAGCACCATTACGGGGCGAACCGGGGAGCTGTTTTTT. V gene TRBV7-8 combines with J gene TRBJ2-2; D possibly uses TRBD1 or TRBD2 (5 bases each). This CDR3 has 14 residues. Trimming pared 7 bases from V and 5 bases from J, leaving 14 bases between. CDR1 and CDR2 (germline): SGHVS, FQNEAQ.

V gene TRBV5-1 combines with J gene TRBJ1-2; TRBD1 is a possible D gene (6 bases). Germline V lookup: CDR1 SGHRS, CDR2 YFSETQ. V was cut by 3 bases and J by 8 bases, with 17 bases left in between. The CDR3 is 14 amino acids. DNA of the CDR3: TGCGCCAGCAGCTCAGGAGGGCCCAGGGGAGGCTACACCTTC. This gives the protein CASSSGGPRGGYTF.